Sequencing of this TCR beta chain was carried out in a study of identical twins' blood T cells. Comment on this clonotype: The junction shows a germline mismatch at one end, possibly a read error.

Libraries were made from RNA as TCR cDNA, using a modified protocol. Both ends of each TCR cDNA library bore sample-specific barcodes. MiXCR was run by TCRdb on the 5' RACE reads, yielding one entry per CDR3 protein. The data contain hundreds of thousands of distinct CDR3 sequences, over 25% of them seen just once; the ten biggest clones take up approximately 6.6%. This CDR3 spans 13 amino acids. Sequenced: PBMCs. The sequence derives from a woman aged 18-55 years in good health. The chain combines TRBV12-3 or TRBV12-4 with TRBJ1-2; D gene ambiguous. The CDR3 region is CAISLSQKGGYTF. In DNA form, the CDR3 reads TGTGCCATCAGTTTATCACAGAAGGGTGGCTACACCTTC.